These 2 T cell receptor beta chains came from one sample sequenced in a study of TIL therapy for anti-PD-1-resistant metastatic lung cancer. Sequencing used immunoSEQ v3. Libraries were prepared by immunoSEQ multiplex PCR; TCRdb keeps only in-frame clonotypes and omits some of them. The table lists about 10,000 clones, 55% to 70% of them singletons. Sample time point: pre-treatment sample, taken before nivolumab and TIL therapy. The tumor samples were excised metastases, mostly pleural nodules or supraclavicular lymph nodes. The specimen was tumor tissue, collected at baseline. The receptors were sampled from a person aged 25-80 years with non-small cell lung cancer.

This clone was recorded a few times. The chain couples TRBV4-1 to TRBJ1-6, with D possibly matching TRBD1 (6 bases). The length of the CDR3 is 13 residues. Trimming pared 5 bases from V and 7 bases from J, leaving 9 bases between. Germline CDR1 reads MGHRA; CDR2 reads YSYEKL. DNA of the CDR3: TGCGCCAGCAGCTCCGACAGGAATTCACCCCTCCACTTT. Amino acids: CASSSDRNSPLHF.

The chain recombines TRBV6-5 with TRBJ1-4; D might be TRBD1 (6 bases). V lost 0 bases and J 4 bases, leaving 9 bases between the germline ends. Germline V lookup: CDR1 MNHEY, CDR2 SVGAGI. The CDR3 covers 15 residues. As DNA, the CDR3 is TGTGCCAGCAGTTACTCCGGGACAAGTAATGAAAAACTGTTTTTT. It translates to CASSYSGTSNEKLFF.